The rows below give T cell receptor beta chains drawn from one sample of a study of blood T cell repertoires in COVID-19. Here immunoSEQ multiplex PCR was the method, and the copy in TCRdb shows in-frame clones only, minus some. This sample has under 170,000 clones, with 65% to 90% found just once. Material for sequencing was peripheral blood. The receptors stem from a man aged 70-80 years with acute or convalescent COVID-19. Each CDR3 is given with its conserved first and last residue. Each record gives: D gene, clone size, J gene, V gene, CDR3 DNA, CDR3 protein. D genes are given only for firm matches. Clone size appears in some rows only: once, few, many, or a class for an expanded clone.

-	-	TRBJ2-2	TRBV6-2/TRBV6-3	TGTGCCAGCAGTTACGACCGGACCGGGGGGCTGAACACCGGGGAGCTGTTTTTT	CASSYDRTGGLNTGELFF
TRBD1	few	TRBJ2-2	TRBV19	TGTGCCAGTAGTCCCGGGACAGGGATCGGGGAGCTGTTTTTT	CASSPGTGIGELFF
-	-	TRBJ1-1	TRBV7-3	TGTGCCAGCAGCTTAGATAGGAACACTGAAGCTTTCTTT	CASSLDRNTEAFF
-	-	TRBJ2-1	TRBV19	TGTGCCAGTAGTATAGCCCTTTACAATGAGCAGTTCTTC	CASSIALYNEQFF
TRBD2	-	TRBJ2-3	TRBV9	TGTGCCAGCAGCGTAGGGCTAGCGGGCACAGATACGCAGTATTTT	CASSVGLAGTDTQYF
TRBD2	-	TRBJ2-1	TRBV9	TGTGCCAGCAGCGTAGAGGCGGGAGCCTACAATGAGCAGTTCTTC	CASSVEAGAYNEQFF
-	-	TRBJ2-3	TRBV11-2	TGTGCCAGCGCCCCGGTTCGGAGCACAGATACGCAGTATTTT	CASAPVRSTDTQYF
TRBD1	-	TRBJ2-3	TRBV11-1	TGTGCCAGCAGCTTAGATTCCCGACAGGGGATGGATACGCAGTATTTT	CASSLDSRQGMDTQYF
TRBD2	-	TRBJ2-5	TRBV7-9	TGTGCCAGCAGCTTAATAATGGGACTAGGAGAGACCCAGTACTTC	CASSLIMGLGETQYF
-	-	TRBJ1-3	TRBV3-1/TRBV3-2	TGTGCCAGCAGCCAAGAGGTGGACACCTTCGGGGGAAACACCATATATTTT	CASSQEVDTFGGNTIYF
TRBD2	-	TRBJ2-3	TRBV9	TGTGCCAGCAGCCCCGAGAGCGGGAGGGGCACAGATACGCAGTATTTT	CASSPESGRGTDTQYF